These 12 T cell receptor beta chains share one sample of origin, sequenced in a study of blood T cells in healthy people across ages. The authors ran a second PCR of about 6 to 11 cycles using a sample-barcoded 5' primer and a J-beta primer mix. TCRdb analysed the 5' RACE reads with MiXCR anew, one entry per CDR3 protein. The profile shows 710,000 or so distinct CDR3 sequences, about 20% of them singletons. The specimen was blood. These receptors were collected from an older man in good health.

The chain links TRBV15 to TRBJ1-3; D remains ambiguous. The CDR3 is made up of 12 amino acids. V was cut by 4 bases and J by 8 bases, with 9 bases left in between. Per the germline V gene, CDR1 is LNHNV and CDR2 is YYDKDF (reference sequence). CDR3 in DNA: TGTGCCACCAGCAATTATTGGGACACCATATATTTT. Amino acids: CATSNYWDTIYF.

A note on this clonotype: One end of the junction fails to match germline, which may point to a read error. The rearrangement joins TRBV30 to TRBJ2-7, with unresolved D. Near its end, the DNA agrees better with TRBJ2-1, so the J call may be wrong. This CDR3 is 14 amino acids long. CDR1 is GTSNPN, CDR2 SVGIG, per germline (reference sequence). CDR3 in DNA: TGTGCCTGGAGTGTACTGAGCTCCCACAATGAGCAGTTCTTC. Its translation: CAWSVLSSHNEQFF.

This clonotype was seen only a few times. This chain uses TRBV20-1 with TRBJ2-2, with 7 positions matching TRBD1. Unmatched junction bases numbered 0, after V lost 7 bases and J lost 1 base. The CDR3 has 12 amino acids. CDR1 is DFQATT, CDR2 SNEGSKA, per germline (reference sequence). CDR3: CSGQGNTGELFF. In DNA, the CDR3 is TGCAGTGGACAGGGGAACACCGGGGAGCTGTTTTTT.

The gene calls are TRBV10-3 and TRBJ2-3, with D possibly TRBD2 on 5 matching bases. CDR3 size: 13 residues. Trimming stripped 3 bases from V and 4 bases from J, with 8 bases between. Germline loops: CDR1 ENHRY, CDR2 SYGVKD. The chain's CDR3 is CAISDGVADTQYF. DNA for the CDR3: TGTGCCATCAGTGACGGGGTAGCAGATACGCAGTATTTT.

The V call is TRBV7-9, the J call TRBJ2-7, with 13 bases lining up with TRBD2. Germline loops: CDR1 SEHNR, CDR2 FQNEAQ (reference sequence). CDR3 length: 14 amino acids. The junction had 4 bases not matched to a gene; V was cut back by 5 bases and J by 6 bases. The CDR3 region is CASSVGLAGLEQYV. The CDR3 DNA reads as TGTGCCAGCAGCGTGGGACTAGCGGGACTCGAGCAGTACGTC.

This clonotype has a count of ten or more. As DNA, the CDR3 is TGTGCCAGCAGCGTAGGAGGTACGAACGGAGGCTACACCTTC. Translated: CASSVGGTNGGYTF. V is TRBV9 and J is TRBJ1-2, with D uncertain. Germline CDR1 is SGDLS and CDR2 is YYNGEE. V was shortened by 0 bases and J by 8 bases, with 14 bases between the two germline ends. The CDR3 length is 14 residues.

The rearrangement joins TRBV12-5 to TRBJ2-1; D not certain. Looked up from germline, CDR1 is LGHNT and CDR2 is FRNRAP. Trimming left V 4 bases short and J 4 bases short, with 8 bases between. The CDR3 runs 13 residues. The DNA for the CDR3 is TGTGCTAGTGGTTCGTTAATGTACAATGAGCAGTTCTTC. As protein: CASGSLMYNEQFF.

This clonotype was found a few times. The chain links TRBV12-3 or TRBV12-4 to TRBJ1-1; TRBD1 is a possible D gene (6 bases). The V gene lost 5 bases and the J gene lost 4 bases, with 17 bases spanning the gap. The CDR3 sequence is 15 residues long. CDR3 amino acids: CASSAPTGQGTEAFF. In nucleotides, the CDR3 is TGTGCCAGCAGTGCACCCACAGGGCAGGGCACTGAAGCTTTCTTT.

This clonotype appeared a few times. The rearrangement joins TRBV20-1 to TRBJ2-6; 7 bases line up with TRBD2. In germline, CDR1 is DFQATT, CDR2 SNEGSKA (reference sequence). Trimming took 6 bases from V and 0 from J; bases not matched to a gene: 8. This CDR3 is built from 16 residues. The CDR3 sequence: CSASGRRNSGANVLTF. Written as DNA, the CDR3 is TGCAGTGCATCCGGGAGGAGGAACTCTGGGGCCAACGTCCTGACTTTC.

The chain joins TRBV27 to TRBJ2-7; possibly TRBD1 for D (6 bases). CDR3 length: 14 amino acids. Trimming shortened V by 2 bases and J by 7 bases, and 15 bases separated the two germline ends. Germline assignment: CDR1 MNHEY and CDR2 SMNVEV (reference sequence). The CDR3 loop is CASSLIGIRGEQYF. In nucleotides, the CDR3 is TGTGCCAGCAGTTTAATAGGTATCAGGGGAGAGCAGTACTTC.

J is TRBJ2-1 and V is TRBV3-1; D is uncertain. CDR3 size: 14 residues. Germline-derived CDR1 and CDR2 are LGHDT and YNNKEL (reference sequence). The V end was cut by 4 bases, the J end by 8 bases, with 15 bases between. The CDR3 region has the DNA TGTGCCAGCAGCCGGTCGGCCCTGATGGATGAGCAGTTCTTC. The encoded protein is CASSRSALMDEQFF.

The CDR3 nucleotides are TGCAGCGTTAGCCGACAGGGGGCGAACATTCAGTACTTC. This gives the protein CSVSRQGANIQYF. The chain couples TRBV29-1 to TRBJ2-4; the match to TRBD1 covers 10 bases. Trimming at V came to 5 bases and at J to 7 bases, leaving 5 bases not matched to a gene. Germline V CDR1 and CDR2: SQVTM, ANQGSEA. The CDR3 has 13 residues.